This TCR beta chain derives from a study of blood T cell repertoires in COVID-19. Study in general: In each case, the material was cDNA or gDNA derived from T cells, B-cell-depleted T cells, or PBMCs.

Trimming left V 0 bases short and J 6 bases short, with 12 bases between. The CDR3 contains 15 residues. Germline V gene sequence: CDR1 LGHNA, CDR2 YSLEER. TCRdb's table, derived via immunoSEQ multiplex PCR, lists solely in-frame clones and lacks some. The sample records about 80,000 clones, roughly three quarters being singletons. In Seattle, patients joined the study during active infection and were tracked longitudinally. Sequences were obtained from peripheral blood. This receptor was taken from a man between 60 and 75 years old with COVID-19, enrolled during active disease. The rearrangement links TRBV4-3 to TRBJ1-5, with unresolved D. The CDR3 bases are TGCGCCAGCAGCCAAGATGGCGGGTTTGGTCAGCCCCAGCATTTT. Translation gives CASSQDGGFGQPQHF.